This TCR beta chain emerged from a study of long-term antiretroviral therapy in people with HIV. Regarding this clone: Its specificity is not known.

It was version v3.0 of the immunoSEQ assay that was run at survey level. TCRdb's table, derived via immunoSEQ multiplex PCR, lists solely in-frame clones and lacks some. The sample lists some 20,000 clones, roughly 86% occurring once. Trimming took 6 bases from V and 7 from J; bases not matched to a gene: 9. From germline, CDR1 is SEHNR and CDR2 FQNEAQ (reference sequence). This CDR3 spans 15 amino acids. Two or more post-ART PBMC samples, plus at least one pre-ART sample, were available for each donor. Regarding the study as a whole: Even long-term ART left TRB diversity below transplant donor controls, despite gains. Researchers lacked any data on ART adherence, viral resistance or therapy changes.

This clonotype was sampled from a man aged 40-50 years with HIV. Sequencing used unsorted PBMCs, obtained 0.5 years after starting antiretroviral therapy. The chain combines TRBV7-9 with TRBJ2-3; 11 nucleotides align to TRBD1. This chain's CDR3 is CASSPGTGGWNTQYF. CDR3 bases: TGTGCCAGCAGTCCCGGGACAGGGGGGTGGAATACGCAGTATTTT.